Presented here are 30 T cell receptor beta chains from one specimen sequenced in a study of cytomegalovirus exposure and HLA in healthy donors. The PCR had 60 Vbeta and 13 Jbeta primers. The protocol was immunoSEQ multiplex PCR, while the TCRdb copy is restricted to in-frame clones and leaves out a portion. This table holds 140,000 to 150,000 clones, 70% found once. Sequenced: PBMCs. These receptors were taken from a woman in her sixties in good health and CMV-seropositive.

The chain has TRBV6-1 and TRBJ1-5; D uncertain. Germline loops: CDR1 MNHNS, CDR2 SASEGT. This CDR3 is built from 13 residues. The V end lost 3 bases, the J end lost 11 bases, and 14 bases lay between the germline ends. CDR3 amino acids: CASSDRLAGAQHF. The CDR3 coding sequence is TGTGCCAGCAGTGATCGGCTAGCCGGGGCCCAGCATTTT.

This CDR3 reads CASSLAPGVYYGYTF. CDR3 bases: TGTGCCAGCAGCCTCGCCCCAGGGGTGTACTATGGCTACACCTTC. The genes are TRBV21-1 and TRBJ1-2; TRBD1 is the table's D call and was not checked against the DNA. TRBV21-1 is deemed a pseudogene. CDR3 length equals 15 residues.

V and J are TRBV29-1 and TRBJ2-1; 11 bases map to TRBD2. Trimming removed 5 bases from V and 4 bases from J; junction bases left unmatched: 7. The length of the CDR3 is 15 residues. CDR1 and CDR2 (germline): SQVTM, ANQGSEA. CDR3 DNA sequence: TGCAGCGTTTGGGGGGGACTAGCGGTTTACAATGAGCAGTTCTTC. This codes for CSVWGGLAVYNEQFF.

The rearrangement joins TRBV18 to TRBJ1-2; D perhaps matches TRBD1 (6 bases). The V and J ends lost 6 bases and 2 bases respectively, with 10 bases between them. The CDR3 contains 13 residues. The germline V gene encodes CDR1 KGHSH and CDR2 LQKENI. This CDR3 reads CASSPGHNYGYTF. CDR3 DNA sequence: TGTGCCAGCTCCCCGGGACACAACTATGGCTACACCTTC.

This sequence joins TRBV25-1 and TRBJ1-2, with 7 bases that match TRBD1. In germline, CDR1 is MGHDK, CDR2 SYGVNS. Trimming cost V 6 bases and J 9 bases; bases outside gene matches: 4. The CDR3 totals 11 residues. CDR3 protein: CASRDRERYTF. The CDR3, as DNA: TGTGCCAGCAGAGACAGGGAACGCTACACCTTC.

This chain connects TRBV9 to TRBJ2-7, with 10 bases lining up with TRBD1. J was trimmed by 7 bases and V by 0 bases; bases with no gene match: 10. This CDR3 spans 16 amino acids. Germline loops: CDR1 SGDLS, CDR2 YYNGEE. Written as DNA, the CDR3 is TGTGCCAGCAGCGTAGGCGTTCGAGGACAGGGGGAAGAGCAGTACTTC. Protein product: CASSVGVRGQGEEQYF. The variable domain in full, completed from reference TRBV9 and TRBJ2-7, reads DSGVTQTPKHLITATGQRVTLRCSPRSGDLSVYWYQQSLDQGLQFLIQYYNGEERAKGNILERFSAQQFPDLHSELNLSSLELGDSALYFCASSVGVRGQGEEQYFGPGTRLTVT.

DNA of the CDR3: TGTGCCAGCAGTCCAGGGATCCCCTACGAGCAGTACTTC. The encoded protein is CASSPGIPYEQYF. The chain uses TRBV7-6 and TRBJ2-7, with D possibly being TRBD1 (5 bases). The CDR3 is 13 amino acids. V was shortened by 6 bases and J by 2 bases, with 11 bases between the two germline ends. Germline V CDR1 and CDR2: SGHVS, FNYEAQ.

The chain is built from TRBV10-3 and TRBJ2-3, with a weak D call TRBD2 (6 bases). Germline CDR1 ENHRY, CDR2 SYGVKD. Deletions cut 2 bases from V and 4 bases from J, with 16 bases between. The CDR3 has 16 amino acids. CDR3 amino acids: CAISERTSFAPDTQYF. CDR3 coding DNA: TGTGCCATCAGTGAGCGAACTAGCTTTGCGCCAGATACGCAGTATTTT.

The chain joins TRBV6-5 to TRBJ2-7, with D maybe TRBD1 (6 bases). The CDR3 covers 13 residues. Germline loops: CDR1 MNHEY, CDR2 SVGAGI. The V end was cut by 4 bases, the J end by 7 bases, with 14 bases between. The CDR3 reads CASSLTGSGEQYF. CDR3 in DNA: TGTGCCAGCAGTTTAACAGGGTCCGGTGAGCAGTACTTC.

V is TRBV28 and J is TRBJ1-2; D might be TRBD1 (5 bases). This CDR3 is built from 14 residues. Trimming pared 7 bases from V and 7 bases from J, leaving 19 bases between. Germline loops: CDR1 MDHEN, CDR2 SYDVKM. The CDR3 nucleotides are TGTGCCAGCACATATAGGGGTACGCCGGGTGGCTACACCTTC. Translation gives CASTYRGTPGGYTF.

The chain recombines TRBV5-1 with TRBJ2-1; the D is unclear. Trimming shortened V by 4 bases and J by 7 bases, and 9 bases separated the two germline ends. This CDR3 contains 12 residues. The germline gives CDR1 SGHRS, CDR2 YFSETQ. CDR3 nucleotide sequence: TGCGCCAGCAGCCTTAGCTGGAATGAGCAGTTCTTC. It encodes CASSLSWNEQFF.

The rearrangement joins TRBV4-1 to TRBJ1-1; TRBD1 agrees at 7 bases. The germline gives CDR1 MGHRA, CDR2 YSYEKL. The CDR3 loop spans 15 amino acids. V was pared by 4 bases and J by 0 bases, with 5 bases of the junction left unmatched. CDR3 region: CASSLTGNMNTEAFF. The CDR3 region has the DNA TGCGCCAGCAGCCTGACAGGGAACATGAACACTGAAGCTTTCTTT.

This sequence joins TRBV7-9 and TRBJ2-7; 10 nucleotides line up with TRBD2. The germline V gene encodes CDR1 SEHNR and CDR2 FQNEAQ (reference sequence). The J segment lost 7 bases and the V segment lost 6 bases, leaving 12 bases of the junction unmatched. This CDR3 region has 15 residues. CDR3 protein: CASSPSGSWNQEQYF. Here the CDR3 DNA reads TGTGCCAGCAGTCCTAGCGGGAGCTGGAACCAAGAGCAGTACTTC.

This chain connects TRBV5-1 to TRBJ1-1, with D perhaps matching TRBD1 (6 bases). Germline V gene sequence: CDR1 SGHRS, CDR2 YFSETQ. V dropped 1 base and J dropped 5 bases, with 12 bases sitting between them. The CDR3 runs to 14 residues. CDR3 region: CASSLHREGTEAFF. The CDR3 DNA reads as TGCGCCAGCAGCTTGCACAGGGAAGGGACTGAAGCTTTCTTT.

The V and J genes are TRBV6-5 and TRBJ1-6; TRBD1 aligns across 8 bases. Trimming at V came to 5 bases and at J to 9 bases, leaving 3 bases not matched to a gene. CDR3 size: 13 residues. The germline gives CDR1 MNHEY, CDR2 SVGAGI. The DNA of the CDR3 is TGTGCCAGCAGTAGGACAGGGACTTCACCCCTCCACTTT. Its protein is CASSRTGTSPLHF.

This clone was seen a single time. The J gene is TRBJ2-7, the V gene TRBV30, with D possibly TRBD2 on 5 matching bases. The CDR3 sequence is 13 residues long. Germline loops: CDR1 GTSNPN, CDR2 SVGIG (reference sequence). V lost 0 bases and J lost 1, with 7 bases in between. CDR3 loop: CAWSVRTSYEQYF. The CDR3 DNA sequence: TGTGCCTGGAGTGTTAGGACTTCCTACGAGCAGTACTTC.

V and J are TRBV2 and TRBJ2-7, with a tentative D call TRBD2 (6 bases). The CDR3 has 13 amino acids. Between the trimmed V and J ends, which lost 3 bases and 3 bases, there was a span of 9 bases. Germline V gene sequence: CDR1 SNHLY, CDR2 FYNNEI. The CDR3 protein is CASSDGGIYEQYF. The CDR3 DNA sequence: TGTGCCAGCAGTGATGGGGGGATCTACGAGCAGTACTTC.

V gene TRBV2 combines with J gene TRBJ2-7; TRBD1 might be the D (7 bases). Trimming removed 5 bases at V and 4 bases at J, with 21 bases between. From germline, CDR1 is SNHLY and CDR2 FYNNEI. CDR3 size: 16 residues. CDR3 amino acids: CASSPIRGAGKYEQYF. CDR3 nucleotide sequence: TGTGCCAGCAGTCCGATCAGGGGGGCGGGAAAATACGAGCAGTACTTC.

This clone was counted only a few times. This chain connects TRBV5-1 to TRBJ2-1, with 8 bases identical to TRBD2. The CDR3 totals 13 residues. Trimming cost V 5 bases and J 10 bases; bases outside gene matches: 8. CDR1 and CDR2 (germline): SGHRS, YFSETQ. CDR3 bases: TGCGCCAGCAGTGACAGCGGGAGAAGGGAGCAGTTCTTC. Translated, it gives CASSDSGRREQFF.

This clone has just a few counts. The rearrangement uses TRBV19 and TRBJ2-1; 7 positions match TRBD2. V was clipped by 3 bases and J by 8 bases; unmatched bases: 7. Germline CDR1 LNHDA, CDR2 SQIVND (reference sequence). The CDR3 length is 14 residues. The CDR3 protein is CASSIRGSRDEQFF. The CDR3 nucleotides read TGTGCCAGTAGTATTCGCGGGAGTAGGGATGAGCAGTTCTTC.

DNA of the CDR3: TGTGCCAGCAGTTCACCCGGGACAGGAGGCAAGGGCTACACCTTC. This sequence encodes CASSSPGTGGKGYTF. This sequence joins TRBV25-1 and TRBJ1-2; 8 bases match TRBD1. Germline lookup yields CDR1 MGHDK and CDR2 SYGVNS. The CDR3 extends over 15 amino acids. J gave up 8 bases and V 5 bases, and 13 bases lay outside the gene matches.

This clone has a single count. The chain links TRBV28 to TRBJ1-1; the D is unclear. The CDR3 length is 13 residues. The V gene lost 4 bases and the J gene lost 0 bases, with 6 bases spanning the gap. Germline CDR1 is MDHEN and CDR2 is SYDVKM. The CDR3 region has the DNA TGTGCCAGCAGTTCCCCGGTGAACACTGAAGCTTTCTTT. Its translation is CASSSPVNTEAFF.

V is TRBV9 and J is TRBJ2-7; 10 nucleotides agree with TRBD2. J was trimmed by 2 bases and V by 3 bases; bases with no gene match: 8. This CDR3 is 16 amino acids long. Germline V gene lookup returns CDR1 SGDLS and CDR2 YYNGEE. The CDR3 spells CASSAQAGGPAYEQYF. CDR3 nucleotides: TGTGCCAGCAGCGCCCAAGCGGGAGGGCCCGCCTACGAGCAGTACTTC. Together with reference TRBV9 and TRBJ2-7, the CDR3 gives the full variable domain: DSGVTQTPKHLITATGQRVTLRCSPRSGDLSVYWYQQSLDQGLQFLIQYYNGEERAKGNILERFSAQQFPDLHSELNLSSLELGDSALYFCASSAQAGGPAYEQYFGPGTRLTVT.

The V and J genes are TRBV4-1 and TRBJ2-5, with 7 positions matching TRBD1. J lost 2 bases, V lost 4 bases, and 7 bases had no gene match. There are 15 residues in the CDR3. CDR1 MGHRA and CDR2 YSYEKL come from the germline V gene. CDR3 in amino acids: CASSPRQGKQETQYF. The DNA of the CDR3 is TGCGCCAGCAGCCCCCGACAGGGAAAACAAGAGACCCAGTACTTC.

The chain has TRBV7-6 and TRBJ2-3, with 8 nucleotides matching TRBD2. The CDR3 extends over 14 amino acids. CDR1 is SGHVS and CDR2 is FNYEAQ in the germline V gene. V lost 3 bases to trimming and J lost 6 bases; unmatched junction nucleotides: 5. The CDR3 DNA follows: TGTGCCAGCAGCTTGACGGGAGGGCCGGATACGCAGTATTTT. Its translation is CASSLTGGPDTQYF.

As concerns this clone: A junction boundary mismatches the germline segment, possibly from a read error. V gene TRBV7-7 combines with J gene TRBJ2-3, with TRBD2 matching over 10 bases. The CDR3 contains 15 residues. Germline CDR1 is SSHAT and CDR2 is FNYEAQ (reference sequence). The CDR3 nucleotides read TGTGCTAGCAGCTCAGGGACTAGCGGCACAGATACGCAGTATTTT. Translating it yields CASSSGTSGTDTQYF.

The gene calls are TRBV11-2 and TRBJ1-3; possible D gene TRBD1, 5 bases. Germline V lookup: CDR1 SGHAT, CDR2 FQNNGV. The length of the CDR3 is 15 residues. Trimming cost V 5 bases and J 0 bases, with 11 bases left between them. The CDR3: CASSPQDTSGNTIYF. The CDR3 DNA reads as TGTGCCAGCAGCCCGCAGGACACCTCTGGAAACACCATATATTTT.

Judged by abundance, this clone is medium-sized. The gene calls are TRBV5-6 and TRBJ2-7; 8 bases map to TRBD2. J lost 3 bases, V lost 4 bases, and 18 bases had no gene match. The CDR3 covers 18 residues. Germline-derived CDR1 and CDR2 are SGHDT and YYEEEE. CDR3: CASSPLDIPTGTSYEQYF. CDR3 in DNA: TGTGCCAGCAGCCCTCTGGACATCCCAACCGGGACTAGCTACGAGCAGTACTTC.

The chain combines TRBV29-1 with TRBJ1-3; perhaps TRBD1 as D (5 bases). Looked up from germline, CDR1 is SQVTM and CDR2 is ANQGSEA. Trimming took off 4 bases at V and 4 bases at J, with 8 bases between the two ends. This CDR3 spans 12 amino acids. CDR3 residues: CSVGGAGNTIYF. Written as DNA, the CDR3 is TGCAGCGTTGGTGGGGCAGGAAACACCATATATTTT.

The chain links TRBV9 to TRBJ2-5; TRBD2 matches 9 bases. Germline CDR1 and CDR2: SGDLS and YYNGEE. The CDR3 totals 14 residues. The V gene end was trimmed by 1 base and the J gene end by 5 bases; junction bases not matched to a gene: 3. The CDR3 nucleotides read TGTGCCAGCAGCGTAACTAGCGGGCAGGAGACCCAGTACTTC. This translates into CASSVTSGQETQYF.